The T cell receptor (beta chain) described here comes from a study of blood T cell repertoires in COVID-19. Study summary: Both acute and convalescent COVID-19 samples were obtained from the United States, Italy and Spain. Sample material is recorded as cDNA or gDNA derived from T cells, B-cell-depleted T cells, or PBMCs.

One Seattle source followed patients from active infection through their disease course. Authors' analysis steps: By means of reference gene primer amplification, nucleated cell counts were estimated. Libraries were prepared by immunoSEQ multiplex PCR; TCRdb keeps only in-frame clonotypes and omits some of them. V and J calls and clone size are given by that table; D and trimming were obtained from the DNA. The sample consists of approximately 150,000 clones, under 95% of them appearing once. The CDR3 length is 16 residues. From germline, CDR1 is MNHEY and CDR2 SMNVEV (reference sequence). V dropped 5 bases and J dropped 3; count of bases not matched to a gene: 6.

The sequencing sample was made of peripheral blood. The origin of this receptor is a man aged 18 to 29 with COVID-19, enrolled during active disease. The chain employs TRBV27 and TRBJ2-2, with TRBD2 matching over 10 bases. CDR3 DNA sequence: TGTGCCAGCAGTCCCAAGCGGGAGGGCGACACCGGGGAGCTGTTTTTT. Translated: CASSPKREGDTGELFF.